These T cell receptor beta chains were read from a single sample in a study of Graves' ophthalmopathy and Graves' hyperthyroidism. TCRdb used MiXCR to reprocess the multiplex PCR reads, holding one entry per CDR3 protein. The table records 300,000 to 450,000 distinct CDR3 sequences, about 18% of them present only once. The source material was peripheral blood. These receptor sequences come from an adult woman with stable Graves' hyperthyroidism. Both conserved end residues are part of each CDR3. A D gene is named only where the DNA matches it firmly. A row's size may be missing; if present it is once, few, many or a size class.

v_call	j_call	d_call	clone_size	cdr3_nt	cdr3_aa
TRBV29-1	TRBJ2-7	TRBD1	many	TGCAGCGTAACCCAAACCGGGACAGTAAACTACGAGCAGTACTTC	CSVTQTGTVNYEQYF
TRBV29-1	TRBJ2-1	-	-	TGCAGCGTTCCCTGGGGTAGCAGATCCTACAATGAGCAGTTCTTC	CSVPWGSRSYNEQFF
TRBV6-2/TRBV6-3	TRBJ2-6	-	many	TGTGCCAGCACCGGAGCTGGGGCCAACGTCCTGACTTTC	CASTGAGANVLTF
TRBV28	TRBJ2-7	-	many	TGTGCCAGCAGGAAAACCGGGGTGGGTTACGAGCAGTACTTC	CASRKTGVGYEQYF
TRBV20-1	TRBJ2-7	TRBD2	many	TGCAGTGCTAGGGTCGCTAGCGGCTCCTACGAGCAGTACTTC	CSARVASGSYEQYF
TRBV28	TRBJ2-7	TRBD2	many	TGTGCCAGCAGCCTCTCAGGCGGGAGCTCCTACGAGCAGTACTTC	CASSLSGGSSYEQYF
TRBV6-1	TRBJ1-6	TRBD1	many	TGTGCCAGCAGCTTGGAGGACAGGGGTCGGTCACCCCTCCACTTT	CASSLEDRGRSPLHF
TRBV24-1	TRBJ2-5	-	many	TGTGCCACCAGTGATCGGGGCTATTCTTCCACCCAGTACTTC	CATSDRGYSSTQYF
TRBV15	TRBJ2-7	-	many	TGTGCCACCAGCCCGCGGCTAGCAACCGAGCAGTACTTC	CATSPRLATEQYF
TRBV7-2	TRBJ2-7	-	many	TGTGCCAGCAGCTTAGTAGTCACCACCTACGAGCAGTACTTC	CASSLVVTTYEQYF
TRBV5-1	TRBJ2-7	-	few	TGCGCCAGTACCGGGGTCACCTACGAGCAGTACTTC	CASTGVTYEQYF
TRBV6-1	TRBJ2-7	TRBD2	many	TGTGCCAGCAGTGAATACACTAGCGGGAGCTACGAGCAGTACTTC	CASSEYTSGSYEQYF
TRBV7-8	TRBJ1-1	-	few	TGTGCCAGCAGCTTGGTATTGTTCGTCGGTGGGCCCAACACTGAAGCTTTCTTT	CASSLVLFVGGPNTEAFF
TRBV15	TRBJ2-2	-	-	TGTGCCACCCGGCGCGGAAACACGAACACCGGGGAGCTGTTTTTT	CATRRGNTNTGELFF
TRBV12-3/TRBV12-4	TRBJ1-5	-	many	TGTGCCAGTGGACCCCGTGGGAATCAGCCCCAGCATTTT	CASGPRGNQPQHF
TRBV28	TRBJ2-7	-	-	TGTGCCAGTCTTTCCGACGGACGAACCCCCTACGAGCAGTACTTC	CASLSDGRTPYEQYF
TRBV11-1	TRBJ2-4	-	-	-	CASSFGSGVMIAKNIQYF
TRBV6-2/TRBV6-3	TRBJ1-2	TRBD1	-	TGTGCCAGCAGTGTTGGGGACAGGGAGGCCTATGGCTACACCTTC	CASSVGDREAYGYTF
TRBV30	TRBJ1-1	-	few	TGTGCCTGGGTCCAGAGTAGGGGCACTGAAGCTTTCTTT	CAWVQSRGTEAFF
TRBV2	TRBJ2-4	-	many	TGTGCCAGCCGTCCTTTAGCCAAAAACATTCAGTACTTC	CASRPLAKNIQYF
TRBV27	TRBJ2-1	TRBD2	few	TGTGCCAGCAGTTCCGCGACTAGCGGCTACAATGAGCAGTTCTTC	CASSSATSGYNEQFF
TRBV4-1	TRBJ2-7	TRBD2	-	TGCGCCAGCAGCCAAGCTCCGGGAGGCTCCTACGAGCAGTACTTC	CASSQAPGGSYEQYF
TRBV6-1	TRBJ1-5	-	many	TGTGCCAGCAGTGAAACAGGGTGGGCTACTTATAGCAATCAGCCCCAGCATTTT	CASSETGWATYSNQPQHF
TRBV4-2	TRBJ2-5	-	many	TGTGCCAGCAGCCACGATGGGAGTGGGGCCCAAGAGACCCAGTACTTC	CASSHDGSGAQETQYF
TRBV19	TRBJ2-7	-	many	TGTGCCAGTAGTATAATTCCTGTCAGCGGAAACTACGAGCAGTACTTC	CASSIIPVSGNYEQYF
TRBV5-1	TRBJ1-5	-	-	TGCGCCAGCAGTCTTGGTAACAATCAGCCCCAGCATTTT	CASSLGNNQPQHF
TRBV28	TRBJ1-6	-	-	TGTGCCAGCAGAAGACAATTCTCTAATTCACCCCTCCACTTT	CASRRQFSNSPLHF
TRBV6-5	TRBJ1-5	-	-	TGTGCCAGCAGTTACCCCTTGAGTCAGCCCCAGCATTTT	CASSYPLSQPQHF
TRBV29-1	TRBJ1-2	-	many	TGCAGCATTTGTAAGGGCCGAGCTAACTATGGCTACACCTTC	CSICKGRANYGYTF
TRBV2	TRBJ1-1	TRBD1	-	TGTGCCAGCAGTGTCGACCCGGGACAGGAGATGAACACTGAAGCTTTCTTT	CASSVDPGQEMNTEAFF
TRBV2	TRBJ2-5	TRBD1	many	TGTGCCAGCAGTGTGGACAGGGGGCTGGAGACCCAGTACTTC	CASSVDRGLETQYF
TRBV9	TRBJ2-7	TRBD1	few	TGTGCCAGCAGCGTAGTTAGGTGGTCGGTGGGACAGGGGTCATGCGAGCAGTACTTC	CASSVVRWSVGQGSCEQYF
TRBV30	TRBJ1-2	TRBD1	-	TGTGCCTGGAGTGCACAGGGGTTTGGCTACACCTTC	CAWSAQGFGYTF
TRBV6-2/TRBV6-3	TRBJ1-2	TRBD1	many	TGTGCCAGCAGTTACCGAATTGACAGGGCGGCTAACTATGGCTACACCTTC	CASSYRIDRAANYGYTF
TRBV5-8	TRBJ1-5	TRBD1	few	TGTGCCAGCAGCCGACAGGGGGCGGTTCAGCCCCAGCATTTT	CASSRQGAVQPQHF
TRBV11-2	TRBJ2-7	TRBD2	many	TGTGCCAGCAGCTTTAGTGCGGGGACTAGCGGGACCTACGAGCAGTACTTC	CASSFSAGTSGTYEQYF
TRBV6-1	TRBJ1-1	-	-	TGTGCCAGCACCGGGGGCCTGACTGAAGCTTTCTTT	CASTGGLTEAFF